One and the same sample provided the 13 T cell receptor beta chains below, sequenced in a study of OX40 agonist ivuxolimab in advanced cancers. Library preparation employed the immunoSEQ multiplex PCR assay. TCRdb holds this immuneACCESS table with in-frame rearrangements only. Some clones are missing; in checked studies, unresolved V genes explain under half, and the rest has no known cause. This sample holds tens of thousands of clones; under 90% were observed only once. In total, the top ten clones hold 6.9% of the sample. The sample in question was CD4+ or CD8+ T cells sorted from blood, obtained in a trial of the OX40 agonist ivuxolimab. The origin of the receptors is an adult with an advanced solid tumor such as melanoma, head and neck, liver or kidney cancer.

This chain uses TRBV30 with TRBJ1-1; perhaps TRBD1 as D (6 bases). Trimming took 2 bases from V and 7 from J, leaving 11 bases between them. The CDR3 extends over 12 amino acids. Germline V gene sequence: CDR1 GTSNPN, CDR2 SVGIG (reference sequence). The DNA for the CDR3 is TGTGCCTGGAGTCATTCCAGGGGTGAAGCTTTCTTT. Its protein is CAWSHSRGEAFF.

The chain links TRBV5-6 to TRBJ2-4; D ambiguous. V was clipped by 0 bases and J by 1 base, with 5 bases between them. The CDR3 loop spans 14 amino acids. Germline V lookup: CDR1 SGHDT, CDR2 YYEEEE. CDR3 region: CASSLVVAKNIQYF. The CDR3 nucleotides read TGTGCCAGCAGCTTGGTGGTTGCCAAAAACATTCAGTACTTC.

The chain combines TRBV2 with TRBJ2-1; a possible D gene is TRBD1 (7 bases). V shed 1 base and J shed 6 bases, with 10 bases lying between them. The CDR3 contains 14 residues. The germline V gene encodes CDR1 SNHLY and CDR2 FYNNEI. CDR3 sequence reads: CASSEEQGGNEQFF. CDR3 sequence (DNA): TGTGCCAGCAGTGAAGAGCAGGGGGGCAATGAGCAGTTCTTC.

V usage is TRBV7-2 and J usage is TRBJ2-2, with D perhaps TRBD2 (5 bases). CDR3 length equals 15 residues. V was cut by 4 bases and J by 4 bases, with 13 bases left in between. Per germline, CDR1 SGHTA and CDR2 FQGNSA. The CDR3 region has the DNA TGTGCCAGCAGCTCGGTCTTTGCGGGCACCGGGGAGCTGTTTTTT. It codes for CASSSVFAGTGELFF.

V usage is TRBV28 and J usage is TRBJ1-3; D not certain. V was cut by 2 bases and J by 0 bases, with 8 bases left in between. CDR1 is MDHEN, CDR2 SYDVKM, per germline. The CDR3 length is 15 residues. The CDR3 sequence: CASSLLRDSGNTIYF. The CDR3 DNA follows: TGTGCCAGCAGTTTACTTAGGGACTCTGGAAACACCATATATTTT.

The chain is built from TRBV7-9 and TRBJ2-3; D is ambiguous. Trimming took 5 bases from V and 4 from J, leaving 7 bases between them. This CDR3 region has 12 residues. CDR1 and CDR2 from the germline V gene are SEHNR and FQNEAQ (reference sequence). DNA of the CDR3: TGTGCCAGCAGCGCCGCCCCAGATACGCAGTATTTT. Translating it yields CASSAAPDTQYF.

The gene calls are TRBV29-1 and TRBJ2-5, with D possibly being TRBD2 (5 bases). The germline CDR1 and CDR2 sequences are SQVTM and ANQGSEA. V was trimmed by 5 bases and J by 2 bases, leaving 12 bases between them. The CDR3 contains 13 residues. The CDR3, as DNA: TGCAGCGTTAAACCTCCGGGACAAGAGACCCAGTACTTC. Amino acid sequence: CSVKPPGQETQYF.

The chain joins TRBV5-3 to TRBJ1-2; D possibly corresponds to TRBD1 (5 bases). TRBV5-3 is identified as an open reading frame with a role that is uncertain. This CDR3 spans 14 amino acids. V lost 10 bases and J 6 bases, leaving 22 bases between the germline ends. CDR3 loop: CAGKGGAGLDGYTF. CDR3 nucleotides: TGTGCCGGTAAGGGAGGGGCCGGTTTAGATGGCTACACCTTC.

The V and J genes are TRBV12-5 and TRBJ2-7; D gene uncertain. V was trimmed by 6 bases and J by 3 bases, leaving 6 bases between them. CDR3 length: 11 amino acids. CDR1 LGHNT and CDR2 FRNRAP come from the germline V gene. The CDR3 is CASGIDYEQYF. DNA for the CDR3: TGTGCTAGTGGCATAGACTACGAGCAGTACTTC.

This chain connects TRBV12-5 to TRBJ2-7, with TRBD2 as a possible D gene (7 bases). The V gene lost 4 bases and the J gene lost 6 bases, with 22 bases spanning the gap. CDR1 and CDR2 (germline): LGHNT, FRNRAP. The CDR3 sequence is 16 residues long. In DNA form, the CDR3 reads TGTGCTAGTGGTTCCCCCTCCCGGGGGGCTAGAGGCGAGCAGTACTTC. Protein: CASGSPSRGARGEQYF.

This clone was observed a single time. The chain has TRBV19 and TRBJ2-3, with D perhaps being TRBD1 or TRBD2 (5 bases each). The CDR3 extends over 14 amino acids. V shed 2 bases and J shed 5 bases, with 11 bases lying between them. In germline, CDR1 is LNHDA, CDR2 SQIVND (reference sequence). In DNA form, the CDR3 reads TGTGCCAGTAGTATATCCGGGGACCAAGATACGCAGTATTTT. Encoded protein: CASSISGDQDTQYF.

This chain connects TRBV7-3 to TRBJ2-5; 9 bases agree with TRBD1. The DNA end is more similar to TRBJ2-7, so the J call may be wrong. The CDR3 extends over 17 amino acids. Looked up from germline, CDR1 is SGHTA and CDR2 is FQGTGA. CDR3 sequence reads: CASSLGRGTGMAYEQYF. Here the CDR3 DNA reads TGTGCCAGCAGCTTAGGTCGCGGGACAGGGATGGCCTACGAGCAGTACTTC.

The rearrangement links TRBV9 to TRBJ1-5; TRBD1 is a possible D gene (5 bases). Trimming removed 0 bases at V and 6 bases at J, with 10 bases between. Per the germline V gene, CDR1 is SGDLS and CDR2 is YYNGEE. The CDR3 extends over 14 amino acids. CDR3 nucleotides: TGTGCCAGCAGCGTAGATTCGGGACCTCAGCCCCAGCATTTT. Amino acids: CASSVDSGPQPQHF.